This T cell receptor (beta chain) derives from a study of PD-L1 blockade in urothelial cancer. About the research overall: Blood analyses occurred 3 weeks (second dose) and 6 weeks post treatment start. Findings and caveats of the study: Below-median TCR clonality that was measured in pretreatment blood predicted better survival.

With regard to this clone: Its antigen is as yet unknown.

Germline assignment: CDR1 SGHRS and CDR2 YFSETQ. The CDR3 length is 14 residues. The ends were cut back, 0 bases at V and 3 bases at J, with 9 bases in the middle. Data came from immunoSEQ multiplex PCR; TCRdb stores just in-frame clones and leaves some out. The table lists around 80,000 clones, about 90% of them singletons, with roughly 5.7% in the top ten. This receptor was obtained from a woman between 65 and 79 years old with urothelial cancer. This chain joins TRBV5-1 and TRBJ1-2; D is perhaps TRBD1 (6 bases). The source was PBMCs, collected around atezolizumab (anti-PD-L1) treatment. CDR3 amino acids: CASSLDRAYYGYTF. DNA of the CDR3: TGCGCCAGCAGCTTGGACAGGGCGTACTATGGCTACACCTTC.